This T cell receptor (beta chain) was retrieved from a study of CD8 T cells in ankylosing spondylitis. General study results and limits: Clones tied to disease were said to be significantly enriched in matched ankylosing spondylitis synovial fluid. Reports of some motif variants in reactive arthritis synovial fluid and blood predate this one.

Germline CDR1 reads SGDLS; CDR2 reads YYNGEE. V was cut by 6 bases and J by 3 bases, with 15 bases left in between. The CDR3 length is 14 residues. The authors made TCR beta libraries by quantitative 5'-RACE with molecular barcodes. TCRdb reprocessed the 5' RACE reads with MiXCR, giving one entry per CDR3 protein. The sample consists of 200,000 to 300,000 distinct CDR3 sequences, about 10% of them appearing once. This clonotype was recorded many times. The antigen remains unidentified. The J gene is TRBJ2-5, the V gene TRBV9; unclear D gene. This clonotype was obtained from a male donor with ankylosing spondylitis or in good health (not recorded which). Material: blood, either unsorted or a sorted T cell fraction (not recorded which). The CDR3 region is CASTIGPLEETQYF. CDR3 nucleotide sequence: TGTGCCAGCACGATCGGACCTTTAGAAGAGACCCAGTACTTC.